Sequencing of this T cell receptor (beta chain) was carried out in a study of Ad26.COV2.S vaccination and SARS-CoV-2 variants (dated by TCRdb to the early 2020s). Regarding the study in general: Vaccine-arm donors came from COV1001, a multicentre, randomized, double-blind, placebo-controlled phase I-IIa trial of Ad26.COV2.S in healthy adults. Investigators remained blinded to trial group allocation during experiments and outcome assessment. Ad26.COV2.S was administered intramuscularly at a dose of 5x10^10 or 1x10^11 viral particles, either as one shot or as two shots given 56 days apart. Trial participants were randomized into five groups of five: low-dose or high-dose Ad26.COV2.S given once or twice, or placebo on both occasions. TCRbeta repertoire sequencing was used to assess the specificity and breadth of SARS-CoV-2-reactive T cell receptors after Ad26.COV2.S vaccination. A total of roughly 30 samples were included in the TCR-sequenced set, comprising around 19 Ad26.COV2.S vaccine recipients, 5 placebo recipients and 8 SARS-CoV-2 convalescent individuals.

According to the study, the label for this sample's treatment or condition signals: around 19 received Ad26.COV2.S at low or high dose, single or two shots; several received placebo; per-sample allocation not given. Repertoires of vaccine and placebo recipients were sequenced from samples taken on day 63 after the first injection. Between 29 July and 7 August 2020, Cohort 1b enrolled about 27 adults aged 18-55 years at one site in Boston, USA. Ad26.COV2.S consisted of a replication-incompetent adenovirus type 26 vector by which a prefusion-stabilized SARS-CoV-2 spike protein from the original Wuhan strain was expressed. This clone was detected only once. The specificity of this receptor is unknown. Base qualities are not provided; no much larger clone lies one nucleotide away. There are 17 amino acids in the CDR3, from cysteine to phenylalanine inclusive. Just the 51-base CDR3 DNA is kept, in frame starting at base 1. V has 3 bases trimmed and J has 6 bases trimmed; junction bases matching no gene number 12. CDR1 LGHDT and CDR2 YNNKEL were looked up in the germline V gene (reference sequence).

Overall results and qualifications from the work: Substantial breadth of spike-specific CD8+ and CD4+ T cell responses was reported after vaccination. Non-spike TCR breadth was comparable between vaccine and placebo recipients, consistent with the vaccine containing only spike. According to the authors, total T cell responses may have been underestimated by the TCR breadth and depth analyses. Spike-specific TCR breadth was higher in Ad26.COV2.S recipients than in placebo recipients (P = 0.0014). The study lacked the statistical power to compare responses across vaccine doses or regimens.

The immunoSEQ Assay was the method used to sequence TCRbeta CDR3 regions. After extraction, genomic DNA underwent amplification by bias-controlled multiplex PCR, followed by high-throughput sequencing. As for how the authors treated the data: To quantify the absolute abundance of each unique TCRbeta CDR3 region, sequences were collapsed and filtered. Usable DNA was measured by amplifying reference genes present in all nucleated cells, and TCRbeta template counts were normalized to that usable DNA to estimate T cell fraction. Repertoire TCRs were annotated as SARS-CoV-2-specific by exact matching of V gene, CDR3 amino acid sequence and J gene to a known reactive TCR set. MIRA supplied the reference SARS-CoV-2 TCR set, which was filtered for enrichment in COVID-19-positive ImmuneCODE repertoires so that public or cross-reactive TCRs were removed. Using the MIRA antigens, annotated TCRs were further analysed by specific ORF or by position within an ORF. Breadth was defined as annotated unique rearrangements over total unique productive rearrangements; depth was the summed frequency of those rearrangements. Two-sided Wilcoxon rank-sum tests were used to compare TCR breadth between groups. This immuneACCESS table, as held by TCRdb, lists in-frame sequences with V and J called but not all clones. Of the missing ones, under half trace to an unresolved V gene in checked studies; the others have no known cause. That table furnishes V, J and clone size, whereas the DNA furnished D and trimming. Counted in this sample were 350,000 to 450,000 clones; around four fifths of them appeared once. Roughly 7.4% of the sample rests with the top ten.

The TCR comes from a person between 18 and 60 years old who received the Ad26.COV2.S COVID-19 vaccine or a placebo. Sample: peripheral blood, taken in a trial of Ad26.COV2.S vaccine versus placebo. The V gene is TRBV3-1 (or the pseudogene TRBV3-2) and the J gene is TRBJ1-5, and 9 bases in between align with TRBD1. The CDR3 corresponds to CASSQASGTGLSQPQHF. The bases read TGTGCCAGCAGCCAGGCGTCCGGGACAGGGTTGAGTCAGCCCCAGCATTTT.